The 32 T cell receptor beta chains in this list originate from one sample, sequenced in a study of T cells in Graves' hyperthyroidism and ophthalmopathy (dated by TCRdb to between 2017 and 2020). The library was obtained by multiplex PCR. Sequencing instrument: Illumina HiSeq 2000. The TCR beta CDR3 regions were amplified from RNA transcripts. The first round of RT-PCR for the TCR CDR3 was performed with the HTBI primer set and the Qiagen OneStep RT-PCR kit. TCRdb redid the processing of the public reads, applying fastp at Q25 and MiXCR, and retained in-frame beta chains. For every CDR3 protein sequence, its rows merge into one entry that carries the most common genes and DNA. This sample lists a few hundred thousand distinct CDR3 sequences; more than 12% were detected once. The ten top clones hold approximately 32% of the sample. Sequencing was done on a sample of blood. These receptors all come from a young woman with Graves' hyperthyroidism.

This clonotype was observed a handful of times. The V gene is TRBV30, the J gene TRBJ2-1; 12 bases match TRBD2. Germline V gene sequence: CDR1 GTSNPN, CDR2 SVGIG (reference sequence). CDR3 length: 17 amino acids. The ends lost 2 bases at V and 7 bases at J; junction bases unmatched: 12. The CDR3 protein is CAWSMGPTSGRTNEQFF. The CDR3 DNA follows: TGTGCCTGGAGTATGGGCCCGACTAGCGGGAGAACGAATGAGCAGTTCTTC.

This clonotype has ten or more counts. CDR3: CASSPLGQYQETQYF. CDR3 DNA sequence: TGTGCCAGCAGTCCGCTGGGACAGTACCAAGAGACCCAGTACTTC. The chain has TRBV28 and TRBJ2-5, with 7 bases identical to TRBD1. Per the germline V gene, CDR1 is MDHEN and CDR2 is SYDVKM. CDR3 length equals 15 residues. V was clipped by 5 bases and J by 0 bases; unmatched bases: 6.

The J gene is TRBJ1-6, the V gene TRBV14; D might be TRBD1 (6 bases). The CDR3 consists of 16 residues. CDR1 is SGHDN, CDR2 FVKESK, per germline. V was cut by 4 bases and J by 0 bases, with 10 bases left in between. The CDR3 protein is CASSRDRFSYNSPLHF. CDR3 in DNA: TGTGCCAGCAGCCGAGACAGGTTCTCCTATAATTCACCCCTCCACTTT. Full variable domain (outside the CDR3, taken from reference TRBV14 and TRBJ1-6): EAGVTQFPSHSVIEKGQTVTLRCDPISGHDNLYWYRRVMGKEIKFLLHFVKESKQDESGMPNNRFLAERTGGTYSTLKVQPAELEDSGVYFCASSRDRFSYNSPLHFGNGTRLTVT.

This clonotype occurred many times. The chain uses TRBV5-1 and TRBJ2-3; unclear D gene. The germline V and J ends were trimmed by 2 bases and 0 bases, with 7 bases remaining between them. Germline loops: CDR1 SGHRS, CDR2 YFSETQ. The CDR3 totals 14 residues. As DNA, the CDR3 is TGCGCCAGCAGCTTCGAGGACAGCACAGATACGCAGTATTTT. Protein: CASSFEDSTDTQYF. Full variable domain (missing parts from reference TRBV5-1 and TRBJ2-3): KAGVTQTPRYLIKTRGQQVTLSCSPISGHRSVSWYQQTPGQGLQFLFEYFSETQRNKGNFPGRFSGRQFSNSRSEMNVSTLELGDSALYLCASSFEDSTDTQYFGPGTRLTVL.

This clonotype was seen a few times. The chain is built from TRBV5-1 and TRBJ2-1, with TRBD1 matching over 7 bases. The length of the CDR3 is 14 residues. After removal of 2 bases from V and 6 bases from J, the junction contained 5 bases not matched to a gene. The germline gives CDR1 SGHRS, CDR2 YFSETQ. The CDR3 region is CASSLEGTVNEQFF. CDR3 DNA sequence: TGCGCCAGCAGCTTAGAGGGGACAGTCAATGAGCAGTTCTTC.

This clonotype was seen many times. A read error may produce the germline difference seen at one junction end. The V and J genes are TRBV6-1 and TRBJ2-7; 8 bases fit TRBD2. The CDR3 totals 16 residues. The germline V gene encodes CDR1 MNHNS and CDR2 SASEGT. The CDR3 reads CASSATAGLVSSEQYF. The CDR3 DNA sequence: TGTGCCAGCAGTGCAACTGCGGGACTAGTATCCTCCGAGCAGTACTTC.

This clonotype turned up a few times. The chain joins TRBV7-6 to TRBJ2-5; 7 bases agree with TRBD2. The germline V gene encodes CDR1 SGHVS and CDR2 FNYEAQ. The CDR3 extends over 16 amino acids. Trimming cost V 0 bases and J 1 base; bases outside gene matches: 5. CDR3 in amino acids: CASSLAGGGVQETQYF. The CDR3 DNA follows: TGTGCCAGCAGCTTAGCGGGGGGGGGGGTCCAAGAGACCCAGTACTTC.

This clonotype came up many times. The chain's CDR3 is CASSFRPTSGRTDTQYF. The DNA of the CDR3 is TGTGCCAGCAGCTTCCGCCCGACTAGCGGGCGCACAGATACGCAGTATTTT. J is TRBJ2-3 and V is TRBV11-2, with TRBD2 identical over 10 bases. This CDR3 spans 17 amino acids. The germline gives CDR1 SGHAT, CDR2 FQNNGV. V lost 3 bases, J lost 1 base, and 7 bases stayed unmatched.

Only a few counts were recorded for this clonotype. The V call is TRBV5-1, the J call TRBJ1-2; 7 bases match TRBD1. Germline values: CDR1 SGHRS, CDR2 YFSETQ. This CDR3 is 14 amino acids long. Trimming took 0 bases from V and 3 from J; bases not matched to a gene: 2. The CDR3 DNA sequence: TGCGCCAGCAGCTTGGACAGGGGACACTATGGCTACACCTTC. Residues: CASSLDRGHYGYTF.

This clonotype was counted only a few times. This CDR3 is CASSSLGGGFTNDRERTTNEKLFF. In DNA, the CDR3 is TGTGCCAGCAGCTCCCTGGGGGGGGGGTTTACAAACGACCGCGAGCGGACAACTAATGAAAAACTGTTTTTT. The chain employs TRBV11-2 and TRBJ1-4, with D possibly matching TRBD1 (5 bases). CDR3 length: 24 residues. Between the trimmed V and J ends, which lost 4 bases and 0 bases, there was a span of 36 bases. The germline gives CDR1 SGHAT, CDR2 FQNNGV.

This clonotype showed up many times. This chain uses TRBV28 with TRBJ1-5; D gene unclear. Trimming cost V 1 base and J 4 bases, with 8 bases left between them. Per the germline V gene, CDR1 is MDHEN and CDR2 is SYDVKM. CDR3 length: 14 amino acids. CDR3 residues: CASSLFPGNQPQHF. The CDR3 DNA reads TGTGCCAGCAGTTTATTTCCCGGGAATCAGCCCCAGCATTTT.

This clonotype has more than one count but fewer than ten. The rearrangement uses TRBV4-1 and TRBJ1-5; 8 bases fit TRBD1. Per germline, CDR1 MGHRA and CDR2 YSYEKL. This CDR3 contains 15 residues. V shed 3 bases, J shed 3 bases, and the junction held 4 bases outside the gene matches. CDR3 bases: TGCGCCAGCAGCCAGCAGGGGGCACTCAATCAGCCCCAGCATTTT. Translation gives CASSQQGALNQPQHF.

Points on this clonotype: A much larger clonotype is one base distant, so this may be a read error. The rearrangement joins TRBV5-5 to TRBJ2-7; tentatively, D is TRBD1 or TRBD2 (6 bases each). V was shortened by 2 bases and J by 1 base, with 13 bases between the two germline ends. Germline V gene data show CDR1 as SGHKS and CDR2 as YYEKEE (reference sequence). The CDR3 loop spans 15 amino acids. CDR3 DNA: TGTGCCAGCAGCTTAGGGGGGACTCCTTCCTACGAGCAGTACTTC. Its protein product is CASSLGGTPSYEQYF. Using reference TRBV5-5 and TRBJ2-7 for the parts outside the CDR3, the full variable domain is DAGVTQSPTHLIKTRGQQVTLRCSPISGHKSVSWYQQVLGQGPQFIFQYYEKEERGRGNFPDRFSARQFPNYSSELNVNALLLGDSALYLCASSLGGTPSYEQYFGPGTRLTVT.

Ten or more counts support this clonotype. The chain links TRBV18 to TRBJ2-7, with 15 bases matching TRBD2. The CDR3 contains 16 residues. Germline V CDR1 and CDR2: KGHSH, LQKENI. The trim removed 6 bases at V and 2 bases at J, leaving 5 bases unmatched. CDR3 residues: CASSRTSGRATYEQYF. CDR3 nucleotides: TGTGCCAGCTCCCGGACTAGCGGGAGGGCAACCTACGAGCAGTACTTC. The complete variable domain, with remaining parts taken from reference TRBV18 and TRBJ2-7, reads NAGVMQNPRHLVRRRGQEARLRCSPMKGHSHVYWYRQLPEEGLKFMVYLQKENIIDESGMPKERFSAEFPKEGPSILRIQQVVRGDSAAYFCASSRTSGRATYEQYFGPGTRLTVT.

This clonotype was found many times. The chain joins TRBV18 to TRBJ2-3, with 9 nucleotides matching TRBD1. The germline V gene encodes CDR1 KGHSH and CDR2 LQKENI. This CDR3 has 16 residues. After removal of 4 bases from V and 2 bases from J, the junction contained 7 bases not matched to a gene. Written as DNA, the CDR3 is TGTGCCAGCTCACGTTCCGGGACAGGGCTCACAGATACGCAGTATTTT. Residues: CASSRSGTGLTDTQYF. Filled out from reference TRBV18 and TRBJ2-3, the complete variable domain reads NAGVMQNPRHLVRRRGQEARLRCSPMKGHSHVYWYRQLPEEGLKFMVYLQKENIIDESGMPKERFSAEFPKEGPSILRIQQVVRGDSAAYFCASSRSGTGLTDTQYFGPGTRLTVL.

This clonotype was detected many times. The chain has TRBV12-3 or TRBV12-4 and TRBJ1-5; 9 bases map to TRBD1. V lost 5 bases and J lost 9; bases outside the gene matches: 8. This CDR3 region has 14 residues. The CDR3 sequence: CASSAEGTGMPQHF. For the CDR3, the DNA is TGTGCCAGCAGTGCGGAGGGGACAGGGATGCCCCAGCATTTT.

In its sample, this clonotype was seen many times. The V call is TRBV12-5, the J call TRBJ1-1, with D hard to call. V was clipped by 7 bases and J by 5 bases, with 14 bases between them. There are 13 residues in the CDR3. The V gene's germline CDR1 is LGHNT and CDR2 FRNRAP. The CDR3 bases are TGTGCTAGTGCCCTCCGATCCAATACTGAAGCTTTCTTT. As protein: CASALRSNTEAFF.

This clonotype was seen a few times. The chain employs TRBV7-9 and TRBJ1-1; the D gene is possibly TRBD1 (5 bases). The CDR3 runs 18 residues. CDR1 SEHNR and CDR2 FQNEAQ come from the germline V gene (reference sequence). The V end lost 1 base, the J end lost 0 bases, and 18 bases lay between the germline ends. For the CDR3, the DNA is TGTGCCAGCAGCTTAGGGCCCCCAGGCGACAGTTTGAACACTGAAGCTTTCTTT. Translated, it gives CASSLGPPGDSLNTEAFF.

In this sample, this clonotype turned up many times. The chain couples TRBV20-1 to TRBJ2-1; 7 nucleotides agree with TRBD1. CDR1 and CDR2 from the germline V gene are DFQATT and SNEGSKA (reference sequence). The CDR3 length is 13 residues. The V segment lost 1 base and the J segment 7 bases; nucleotides outside the gene matches: 4. In DNA, the CDR3 is TGCAGTGCTAGAGGTAGGGGGCGAAATGAGCAGTTCTTC. It yields the protein CSARGRGRNEQFF.

This clonotype came up many times. The rearrangement links TRBV5-1 to TRBJ1-1; D might be TRBD1 (5 bases). Trimming pared 1 base from V and 7 bases from J, leaving 17 bases between. Germline CDR1 and CDR2: SGHRS and YFSETQ. This CDR3 spans 15 amino acids. This CDR3 reads CASSLRLTGTDEAFF. CDR3 in DNA: TGCGCCAGCAGCTTGAGGCTAACCGGGACCGATGAAGCTTTCTTT.

This chain connects TRBV27 to TRBJ2-1, with 9 bases matching TRBD2. The CDR3 is 14 residues long. The junction had 7 bases not matched to a gene; V was cut back by 8 bases and J by 5 bases. CDR1 and CDR2 (germline): MNHEY, SMNVEV (reference sequence). The CDR3 loop is CASYPSGTHNEQFF. The DNA of the CDR3 is TGTGCCAGCTACCCTAGCGGGACCCACAATGAGCAGTTCTTC.

This clonotype was observed many times. The rearrangement links TRBV20-1 to TRBJ2-7, with 9 bases fitting TRBD2. Germline V gives CDR1 DFQATT, CDR2 SNEGSKA (reference sequence). The V gene end was trimmed by 0 bases and the J gene end by 6 bases; junction bases not matched to a gene: 9. This CDR3 comprises 15 residues. This chain's CDR3 is CSARDAASGIPEQYF. The CDR3, as DNA: TGCAGTGCTAGAGATGCGGCTAGCGGGATTCCCGAGCAGTACTTC.

The sample holds a few counts of this clonotype. This chain uses TRBV5-1 with TRBJ2-7; 10 nucleotides align to TRBD2. CDR1 is SGHRS and CDR2 is YFSETQ in the germline V gene. CDR3 length equals 15 residues. Trimming at V came to 1 base and at J to 5 bases, leaving 6 bases not matched to a gene. The CDR3 bases are TGCGCCAGCAGCTTGCGTCTAGCGGGAGCCAACGAGCAGTACTTC. Its protein product is CASSLRLAGANEQYF.

The table lists this clonotype with a few counts. This chain joins TRBV7-9 and TRBJ1-5; tentatively, D is TRBD1 (6 bases). Germline V lookup: CDR1 SEHNR, CDR2 FQNEAQ (reference sequence). V lost 5 bases and J 13 bases, leaving 18 bases between the germline ends. This CDR3 is 13 amino acids long. The CDR3 sequence: CASSRSRDTRQHF. DNA of the CDR3: TGTGCCAGCAGCCGAAGCCGGGACACCAGGCAGCATTTT.

This clonotype has ten or more counts. The chain is built from TRBV12-3 or TRBV12-4 and TRBJ2-3; unclear D gene. This CDR3 comprises 16 residues. Trimming pared 5 bases from V and 2 bases from J, leaving 17 bases between. The chain's CDR3 is CASSASAEHPTDTQYF. DNA of the CDR3: TGTGCCAGCAGTGCCTCCGCGGAACATCCCACAGATACGCAGTATTTT.

This clonotype has at least ten counts. The rearrangement joins TRBV3-1 to TRBJ2-2; 7 bases fit TRBD1. Trimming removed 0 bases from V and 3 bases from J; junction bases left unmatched: 4. This CDR3 has 16 residues. CDR1 and CDR2 (germline): LGHDT, YNNKEL (reference sequence). This CDR3 reads CASSQEGQGDTGELFF. The CDR3 DNA reads TGTGCCAGCAGCCAAGAGGGGCAGGGGGACACCGGGGAGCTGTTTTTT.

V gene TRBV28 combines with J gene TRBJ2-7; TRBD1 or TRBD2 may be the D gene (5 bases each). V lost 2 bases, J lost 5 bases, and 13 bases lay in between. From germline, CDR1 is MDHEN and CDR2 SYDVKM. The CDR3 is made up of 14 amino acids. CDR3 in amino acids: CASSLMGDGDEQYF. The CDR3, as DNA: TGTGCCAGCAGTTTAATGGGGGACGGCGACGAGCAGTACTTC.

This clonotype was recorded many times. This rearrangement joins TRBV20-1 to TRBJ2-1, with 13 bases that match TRBD2. Germline CDR1 reads DFQATT; CDR2 reads SNEGSKA (reference sequence). V lost 6 bases and J lost 3; bases outside the gene matches: 8. CDR3 length: 16 amino acids. CDR3 loop: CSALGLAGVDYNEQFF. The CDR3 DNA sequence: TGCAGTGCGCTCGGACTAGCGGGAGTAGACTACAATGAGCAGTTCTTC.

The chain links TRBV6-2 or TRBV6-3 to TRBJ2-1; TRBD2 agrees at 11 bases. Germline values: CDR1 MNHEY, CDR2 SVGEGT. The CDR3 has 13 residues. V was clipped by 7 bases and J by 7 bases; unmatched bases: 3. CDR3 DNA sequence: TGTGCCAGCATGCCTAGCGGGGGGAATGAGCAGTTCTTC. Translated, it gives CASMPSGGNEQFF.

The chain joins TRBV6-2 or TRBV6-3 to TRBJ2-7; 9 bases match TRBD2. This CDR3 is built from 17 residues. Germline V gives CDR1 MNHEY, CDR2 SVGEGT. The V segment lost 6 bases and the J segment 4 bases; nucleotides outside the gene matches: 16. For the CDR3, the DNA is TGTGCCAGCAGCTACGGACCAGCGGGAGGCCTCCTTTACGAGCAGTACTTC. Translated: CASSYGPAGGLLYEQYF.

This clonotype was found a few times. This chain connects TRBV5-1 to TRBJ2-1; 8 bases align to TRBD2. J lost 6 bases, V lost 0 bases, and 5 bases had no gene match. The CDR3 sequence is 15 residues long. Germline V gene sequence: CDR1 SGHRS, CDR2 YFSETQ. This chain's CDR3 is CASSLDPAGVNEQFF. The CDR3 DNA follows: TGCGCCAGCAGCTTGGATCCAGCGGGAGTCAATGAGCAGTTCTTC.

This clonotype was seen at least ten times. The chain combines TRBV20-1 with TRBJ2-7, with TRBD2 matching over 13 bases. Germline lookup yields CDR1 DFQATT and CDR2 SNEGSKA (reference sequence). The V and J ends lost 4 bases and 1 base, in that order; junction bases with no gene match: 1. This CDR3 contains 14 residues. CDR3 loop: CSATTSGRSYEQYF. CDR3 DNA sequence: TGCAGTGCTACGACTAGCGGGAGGTCCTACGAGCAGTACTTC.